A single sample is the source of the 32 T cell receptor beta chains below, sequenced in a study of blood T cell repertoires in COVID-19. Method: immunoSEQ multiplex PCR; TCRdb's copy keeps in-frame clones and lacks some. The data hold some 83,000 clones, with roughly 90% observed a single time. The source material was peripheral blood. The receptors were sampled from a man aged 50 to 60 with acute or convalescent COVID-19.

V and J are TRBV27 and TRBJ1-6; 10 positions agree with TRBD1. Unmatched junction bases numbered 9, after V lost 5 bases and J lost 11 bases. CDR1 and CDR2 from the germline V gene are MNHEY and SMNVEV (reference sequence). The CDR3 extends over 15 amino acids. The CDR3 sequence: CASSPSGTGATPLHF. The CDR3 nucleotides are TGTGCCAGCAGTCCTTCCGGGACAGGGGCTACACCCCTCCACTTT.

The CDR3 loop is CASSQTSGRAWEQFF. For the CDR3, the DNA is TGTGCCAGCAGTCAGACTAGCGGGAGGGCGTGGGAGCAGTTCTTC. The V and J genes are TRBV6-5 and TRBJ2-1, with TRBD2 matching over 14 bases. Germline loops: CDR1 MNHEY, CDR2 SVGAGI. The V and J ends lost 5 bases and 10 bases, in that order; junction bases with no gene match: 7. This CDR3 has 15 residues.

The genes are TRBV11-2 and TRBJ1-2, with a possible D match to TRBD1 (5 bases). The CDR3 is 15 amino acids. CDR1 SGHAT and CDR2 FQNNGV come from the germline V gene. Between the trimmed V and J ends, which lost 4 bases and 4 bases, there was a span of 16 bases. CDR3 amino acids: CASSSGLLPPYGYTF. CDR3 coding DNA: TGTGCCAGCAGCTCGGGACTCTTGCCGCCCTATGGCTACACCTTC.

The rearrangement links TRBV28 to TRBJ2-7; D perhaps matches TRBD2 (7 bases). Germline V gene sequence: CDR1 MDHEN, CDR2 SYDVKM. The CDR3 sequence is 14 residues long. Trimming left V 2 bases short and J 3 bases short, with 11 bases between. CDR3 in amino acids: CASSLEGGRYEQYF. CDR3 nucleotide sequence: TGTGCCAGCAGTTTAGAGGGGGGGCGCTACGAGCAGTACTTC.

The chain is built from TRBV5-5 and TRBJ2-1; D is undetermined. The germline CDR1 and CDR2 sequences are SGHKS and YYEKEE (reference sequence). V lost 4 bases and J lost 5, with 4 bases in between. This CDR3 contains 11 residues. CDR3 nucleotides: TGTGCCAGCAGCCTTCACAATGAGCAGTTCTTC. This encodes CASSLHNEQFF.

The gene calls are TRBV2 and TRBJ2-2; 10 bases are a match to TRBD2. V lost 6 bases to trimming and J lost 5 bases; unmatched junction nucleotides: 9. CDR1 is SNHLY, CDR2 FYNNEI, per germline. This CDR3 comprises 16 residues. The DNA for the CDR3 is TGTGCCAGCAGGAGTCAACTAGCGGGAACAACCGGGGAGCTGTTTTTT. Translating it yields CASRSQLAGTTGELFF.

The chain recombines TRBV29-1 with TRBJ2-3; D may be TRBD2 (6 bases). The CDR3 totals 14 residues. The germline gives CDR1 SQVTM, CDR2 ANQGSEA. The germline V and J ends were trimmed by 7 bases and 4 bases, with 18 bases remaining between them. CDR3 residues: CSAVGGLEPDTQYF. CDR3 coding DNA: TGCAGCGCCGTCGGGGGATTGGAGCCAGATACGCAGTATTTT.

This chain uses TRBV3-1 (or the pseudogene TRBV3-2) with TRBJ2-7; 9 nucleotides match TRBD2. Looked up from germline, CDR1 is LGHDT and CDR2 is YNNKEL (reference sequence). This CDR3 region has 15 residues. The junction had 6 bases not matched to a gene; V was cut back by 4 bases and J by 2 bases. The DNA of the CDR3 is TGTGCCAGCAGCCCCCGACTAGCGGAAACCTACGAGCAGTACTTC. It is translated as CASSPRLAETYEQYF.

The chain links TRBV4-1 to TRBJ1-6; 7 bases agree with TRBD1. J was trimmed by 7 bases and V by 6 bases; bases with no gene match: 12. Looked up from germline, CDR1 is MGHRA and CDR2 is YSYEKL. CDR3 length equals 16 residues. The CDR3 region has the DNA TGCGCCAGCAGGCATCACACCGGGACAGAGAATTCACCCCTCCACTTT. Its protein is CASRHHTGTENSPLHF.

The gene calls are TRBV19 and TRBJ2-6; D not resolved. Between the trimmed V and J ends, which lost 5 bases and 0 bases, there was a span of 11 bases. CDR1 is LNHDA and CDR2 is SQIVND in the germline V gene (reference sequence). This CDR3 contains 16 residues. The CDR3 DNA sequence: TGTGCCAGTAGTCCGGCAGGTAGCTCTGGGGCCAACGTCCTGACTTTC. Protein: CASSPAGSSGANVLTF.

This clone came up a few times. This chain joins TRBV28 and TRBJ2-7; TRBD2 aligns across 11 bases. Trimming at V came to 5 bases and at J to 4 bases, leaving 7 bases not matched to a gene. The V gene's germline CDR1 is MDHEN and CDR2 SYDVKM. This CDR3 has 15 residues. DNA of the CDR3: TGTGCCAGCAGTAGCTTAGCGGGAGGGCCGTACGAGCAGTACTTC. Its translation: CASSSLAGGPYEQYF.

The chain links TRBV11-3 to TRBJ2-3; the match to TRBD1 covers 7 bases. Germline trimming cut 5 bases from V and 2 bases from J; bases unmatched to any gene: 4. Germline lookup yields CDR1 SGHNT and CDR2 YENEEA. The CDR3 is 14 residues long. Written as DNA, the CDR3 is TGTGCCAGCAGCCGGGGACAGAACACAGATACGCAGTATTTT. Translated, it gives CASSRGQNTDTQYF.

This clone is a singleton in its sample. CDR3 protein: CATSDSGGGAYNEQFF. CDR3 DNA sequence: TGTGCCACCAGTGATTCTGGCGGGGGGGCCTACAATGAGCAGTTCTTC. The chain recombines TRBV24-1 with TRBJ2-1; 9 bases map to TRBD2. CDR3 length: 16 residues. Germline trimming cut 2 bases from V and 2 bases from J; bases unmatched to any gene: 3. The V gene's germline CDR1 is KGHDR and CDR2 SFDVKD.

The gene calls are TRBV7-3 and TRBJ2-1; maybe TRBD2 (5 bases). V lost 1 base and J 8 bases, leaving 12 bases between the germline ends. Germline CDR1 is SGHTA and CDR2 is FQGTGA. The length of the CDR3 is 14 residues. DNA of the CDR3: TGTGCCAGCAGCTTAAGCCCGAGTAGCGATGAGCAGTTCTTC. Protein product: CASSLSPSSDEQFF.

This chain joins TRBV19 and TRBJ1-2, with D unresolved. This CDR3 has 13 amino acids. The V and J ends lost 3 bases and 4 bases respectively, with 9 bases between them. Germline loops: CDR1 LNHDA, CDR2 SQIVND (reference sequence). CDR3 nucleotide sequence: TGTGCCAGTAGTATTCGAGCTACCTATGGCTACACCTTC. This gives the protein CASSIRATYGYTF.

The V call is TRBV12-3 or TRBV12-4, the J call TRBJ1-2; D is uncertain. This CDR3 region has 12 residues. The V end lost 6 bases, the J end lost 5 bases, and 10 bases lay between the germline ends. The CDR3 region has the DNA TGTGCCAGCAGCACGGACTTTTATGGCTACACCTTC. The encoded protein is CASSTDFYGYTF.

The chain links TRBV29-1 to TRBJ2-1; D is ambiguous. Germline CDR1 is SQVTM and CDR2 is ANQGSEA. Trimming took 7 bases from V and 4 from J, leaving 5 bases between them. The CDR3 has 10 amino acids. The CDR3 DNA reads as TGCAGCGGGAGTTACAATGAGCAGTTCTTC. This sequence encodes CSGSYNEQFF.

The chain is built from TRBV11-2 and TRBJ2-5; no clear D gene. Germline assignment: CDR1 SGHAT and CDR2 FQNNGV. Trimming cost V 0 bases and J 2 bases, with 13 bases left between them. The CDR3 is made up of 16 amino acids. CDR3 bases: TGTGCCAGCAGCTTAGATCTGGCAGGCCTTCAAGAGACCCAGTACTTC. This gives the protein CASSLDLAGLQETQYF.

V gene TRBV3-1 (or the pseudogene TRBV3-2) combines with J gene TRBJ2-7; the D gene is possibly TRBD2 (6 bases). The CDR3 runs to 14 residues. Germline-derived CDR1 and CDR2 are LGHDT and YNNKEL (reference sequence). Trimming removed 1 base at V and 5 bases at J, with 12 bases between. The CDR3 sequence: CASSQGGGGDEQYF. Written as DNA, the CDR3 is TGTGCCAGCAGCCAAGGTGGGGGAGGCGACGAGCAGTACTTC.

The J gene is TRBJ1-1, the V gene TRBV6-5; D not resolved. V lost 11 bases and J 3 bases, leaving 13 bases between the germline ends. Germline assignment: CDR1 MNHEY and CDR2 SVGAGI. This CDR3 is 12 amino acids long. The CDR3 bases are TGTGCCTCCTTTAGACGGGACACTGAAGCTTTCTTT. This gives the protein CASFRRDTEAFF.

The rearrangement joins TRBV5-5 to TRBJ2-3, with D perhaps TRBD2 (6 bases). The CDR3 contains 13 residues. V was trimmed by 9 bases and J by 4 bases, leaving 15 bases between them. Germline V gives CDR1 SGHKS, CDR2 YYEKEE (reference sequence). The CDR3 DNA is TGTGCCACCAATAGCGGAGGGGCAGATACGCAGTATTTT. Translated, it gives CATNSGGADTQYF.

The CDR3 sequence: CASSHFPQGKTEAFF. The CDR3 nucleotides read TGTGCCAGCAGCCATTTCCCACAGGGTAAGACTGAAGCTTTCTTT. The chain has TRBV3-1 (or the pseudogene TRBV3-2) and TRBJ1-1; TRBD1 is a possible D gene (6 bases). V was trimmed by 3 bases and J by 5 bases, leaving 16 bases between them. The CDR3 totals 15 residues. The germline V gene has CDR1 LGHDT and CDR2 YNNKEL (reference sequence).

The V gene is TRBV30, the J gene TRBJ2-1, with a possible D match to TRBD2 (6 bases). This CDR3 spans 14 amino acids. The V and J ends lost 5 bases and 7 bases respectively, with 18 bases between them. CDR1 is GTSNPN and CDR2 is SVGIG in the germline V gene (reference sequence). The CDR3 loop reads CAWDRGWGLNEQFF. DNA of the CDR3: TGTGCCTGGGACCGAGGGTGGGGACTGAATGAGCAGTTCTTC.

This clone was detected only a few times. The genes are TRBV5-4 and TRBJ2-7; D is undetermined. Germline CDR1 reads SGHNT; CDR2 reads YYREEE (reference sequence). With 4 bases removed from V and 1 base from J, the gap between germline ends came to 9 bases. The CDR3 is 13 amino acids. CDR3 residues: CASSPVGSYEQYF. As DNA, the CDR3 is TGTGCCAGCAGCCCGGTCGGGTCCTACGAGCAGTACTTC.

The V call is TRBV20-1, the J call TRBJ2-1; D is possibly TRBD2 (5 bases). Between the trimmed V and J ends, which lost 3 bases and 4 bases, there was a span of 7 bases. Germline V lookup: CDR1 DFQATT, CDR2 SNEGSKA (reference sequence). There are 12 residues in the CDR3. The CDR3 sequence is CSASRGYNEQFF. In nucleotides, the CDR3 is TGCAGTGCTAGTCGAGGGTACAATGAGCAGTTCTTC.

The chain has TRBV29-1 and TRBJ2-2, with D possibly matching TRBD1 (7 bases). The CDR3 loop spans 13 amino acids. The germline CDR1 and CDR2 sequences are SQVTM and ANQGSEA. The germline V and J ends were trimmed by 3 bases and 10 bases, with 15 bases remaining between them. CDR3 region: CSVEQGGGLELFF. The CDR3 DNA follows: TGCAGCGTTGAGCAAGGAGGGGGCTTGGAGCTGTTTTTT.

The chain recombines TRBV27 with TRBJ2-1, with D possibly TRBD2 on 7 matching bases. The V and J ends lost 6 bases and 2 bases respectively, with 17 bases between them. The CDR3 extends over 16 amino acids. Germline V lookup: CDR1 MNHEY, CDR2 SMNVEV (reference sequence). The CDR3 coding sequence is TGTGCCAGCAGGGTCGGGGGGCTAGTAACCTACAATGAGCAGTTCTTC. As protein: CASRVGGLVTYNEQFF.

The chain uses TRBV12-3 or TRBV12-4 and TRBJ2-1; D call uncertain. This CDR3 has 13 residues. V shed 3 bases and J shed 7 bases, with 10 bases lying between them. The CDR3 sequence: CASSFAELNEQFF. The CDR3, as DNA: TGTGCCAGCAGTTTCGCGGAGCTGAATGAGCAGTTCTTC.

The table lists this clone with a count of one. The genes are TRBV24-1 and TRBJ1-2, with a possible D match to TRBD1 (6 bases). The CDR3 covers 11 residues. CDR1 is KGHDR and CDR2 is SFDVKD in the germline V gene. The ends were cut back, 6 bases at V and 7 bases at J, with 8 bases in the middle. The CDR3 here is CATSSRGGYTF. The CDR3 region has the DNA TGTGCCACCAGTAGCAGGGGTGGCTACACCTTC.

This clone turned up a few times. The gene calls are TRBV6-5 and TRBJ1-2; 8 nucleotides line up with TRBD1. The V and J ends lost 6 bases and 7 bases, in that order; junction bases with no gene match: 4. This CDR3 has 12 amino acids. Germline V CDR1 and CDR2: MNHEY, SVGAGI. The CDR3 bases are TGTGCCAGCAGAGCAGGGGGCGGTGGCTACACCTTC. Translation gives CASRAGGGGYTF.

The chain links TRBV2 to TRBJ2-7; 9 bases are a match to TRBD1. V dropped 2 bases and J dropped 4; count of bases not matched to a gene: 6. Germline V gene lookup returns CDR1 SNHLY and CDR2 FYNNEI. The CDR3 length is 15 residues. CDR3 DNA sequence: TGTGCCAGCAGTGAATATAGGACAGGGGATTACGAGCAGTACGTC. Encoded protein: CASSEYRTGDYEQYV.

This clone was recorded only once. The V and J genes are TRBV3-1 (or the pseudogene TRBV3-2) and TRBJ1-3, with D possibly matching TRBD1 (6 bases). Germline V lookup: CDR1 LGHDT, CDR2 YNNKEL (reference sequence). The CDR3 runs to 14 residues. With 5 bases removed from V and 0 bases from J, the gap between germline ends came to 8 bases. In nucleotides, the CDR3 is TGTGCCAGCAGCGGACAGCACTCTGGAAACACCATATATTTT. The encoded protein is CASSGQHSGNTIYF.